This T cell receptor beta chain was sequenced in a study of blood T cell repertoires in COVID-19 (dated by TCRdb to about 2020). Describing the broader study: The collaborator samples originated in the United States, Italy and Spain and spanned the acute and convalescent phases of COVID-19. The prospective study material was composed of cDNA or gDNA derived from T cells, B-cell-depleted T cells, or PBMCs. Subjects who had been exposed to COVID-19, were actively infected with it, or had recovered from it provided the deeply sampled blood TCRbeta repertoires that made up the dataset. A freely available public database, intended as a resource for researchers studying the immune response to SARS-CoV-2, is where the repertoires were released. Samples came from the ongoing ImmuneRACE study (first 160 participants) plus 1,254 subjects from 6 global collaborators. A de-identified subject ID, COVID-19 status, age in years and sex were almost always included in the sample metadata. Where available, HLA class I and class II types were obtained from metadata supplied by the sample provider rather than from assay-based typing. What the authors observed across the whole study: How much clinical and demographic metadata was included differed by source and by participant, and the metadata was provided uncurated.

TCRbeta CDR3 regions were amplified from genomic DNA using the immunoSEQ Assay, a bias-controlled multiplex PCR. As for how the authors treated the data: The number of nucleated cells in each sample was estimated by amplification of reference gene primers within the assay. To quantify the absolute abundance of each unique TCRbeta CDR3 rearrangement, sequence reads were collapsed and filtered. For each sample, productive Simpson clonality was calculated as the square root of Simpson's diversity index across productive rearrangements. In its TCRdb copy, this immuneACCESS table keeps in-frame sequences only and misses some clones. Where compared with another copy, unresolved V genes explain less than half of these, and the others have no known cause. V, J and clone size are taken as reported in that table, and D and trimming were inferred from the DNA itself. This sample has approximately 210,000 clones in its table, and around 83% of those were observed once. The top ten constitute 7% to 10% of the sample.

The count of this clone is one. The antigen it binds to is not known. One base away there is no much larger clone; base qualities are not given. Collaborating institutions collected whole blood in K2EDTA tubes following their own protocols. For TCRbeta analysis, collaborators shipped samples as frozen whole blood, isolated PBMCs, or DNA extracted from either of those sample types. Sequenced: peripheral blood. The receptor's source is a woman in her fifties or sixties with acute or convalescent COVID-19.

CDR3 region: CASSLLSREETQYF. The DNA sequence is TGCGCCAGCAGCTTGTTGTCTCGAGAGGAGACCCAGTACTTC. The V and J segments used are TRBV5-1 and TRBJ2-5; the D gene assignment is ambiguous. CDR1 and CDR2, looked up from the germline V gene, are SGHRS and YFSETQ. The CDR3 covers 14 residues, taking in both the cysteine and the phenylalanine. Only CDR3 DNA remains: 42 bases, in frame from the first base. Trimming costs V 1 base and J 5 bases, and their ends lie 12 bases apart.